The T cell receptor (beta chain) under discussion was sequenced for a study of blood T cell repertoires in COVID-19. Study summary: PBMCs, B-cell-depleted T cells, or T cells were the source of the cDNA or gDNA that made up the material.

As processed by the authors: The assay estimated nucleated cells by amplifying reference gene primers. Sequencing used immunoSEQ multiplex PCR; TCRdb keeps in-frame clones, though not all of them. V and J calls and clone size follow that table, whereas D and trimming were derived from the DNA. The sample records about 160,000 clones, about 81% being singletons. This clone was picked up a small number of times. Germline V gene lookup returns CDR1 MGHRA and CDR2 YSYEKL. The CDR3 contains 17 residues. Trimming removed 3 bases from V and 7 bases from J, with 19 bases in between. Material: peripheral blood. This chain joins TRBV4-1 and TRBJ1-6; no firm D call. The source is a human donor in a cohort sampled during active COVID-19. CDR3 in amino acids: CASSQHRARVGNSPLHF. The CDR3 DNA sequence: TGCGCCAGCAGCCAGCACCGAGCACGGGTTGGGAATTCACCCCTCCACTTT.